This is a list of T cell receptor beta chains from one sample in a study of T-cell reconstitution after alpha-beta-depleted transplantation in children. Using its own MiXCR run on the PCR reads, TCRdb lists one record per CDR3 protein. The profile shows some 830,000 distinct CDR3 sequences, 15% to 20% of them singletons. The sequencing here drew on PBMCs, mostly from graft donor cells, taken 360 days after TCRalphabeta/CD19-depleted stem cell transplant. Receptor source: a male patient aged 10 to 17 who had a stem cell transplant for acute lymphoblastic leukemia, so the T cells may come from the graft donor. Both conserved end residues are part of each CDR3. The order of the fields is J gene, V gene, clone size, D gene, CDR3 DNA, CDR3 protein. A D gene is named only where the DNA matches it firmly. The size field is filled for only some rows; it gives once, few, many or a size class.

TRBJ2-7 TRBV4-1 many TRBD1 TGCGCCAGCAGCCACACAGGGGACGAGCAGTACTTC CASSHTGDEQYF
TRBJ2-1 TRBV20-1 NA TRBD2 TGCAGTGCAACGCAGCTAGCGGGAAATTACAATGAGCAGTTCTTC CSATQLAGNYNEQFF
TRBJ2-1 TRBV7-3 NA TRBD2 TGTGCCAGCAGCTTAACGGGACTAGCGGGAACGAGCTCCTACAATGAGCAGTTCTTC CASSLTGLAGTSSYNEQFF
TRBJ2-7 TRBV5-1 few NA TGCGCCAGCAGCCCGACAGCGGCGACCCCTTCCTACGAGCAGTACTTC CASSPTAATPSYEQYF
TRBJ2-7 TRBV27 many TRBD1 TGTGCCAGCAGTTTATGGGGGGGACAGGGAAACGAGCAGTACTTC CASSLWGGQGNEQYF
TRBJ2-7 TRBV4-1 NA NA TGCGCCAGCAGCCAAAACCCCCGTGAGGGCTACGAGCAGTACTTC CASSQNPREGYEQYF
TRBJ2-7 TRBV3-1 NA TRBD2 TGTGCCAGCAGCCAATACCCTAGCGGCCTCTCCTACGAGCAGTACTTC CASSQYPSGLSYEQYF
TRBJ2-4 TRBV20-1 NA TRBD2 TGCAGTGCTAGACCCACTAGCGTGGGCATTCAGTACTTC CSARPTSVGIQYF
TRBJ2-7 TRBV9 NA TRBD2 TGTGCCAGCAGCGCAAGGACTAGCGGGAGCTCCTACGAGCAGTACTTC CASSARTSGSSYEQYF
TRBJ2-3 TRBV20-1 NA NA TGCAGTGCTAGAAAGGCCCTACTGGTCACAGATACGCAGTATTTT CSARKALLVTDTQYF
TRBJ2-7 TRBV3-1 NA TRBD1 TGTGCCAGCAGCCTCGGGGACAGGGGGTTTTACGAGCAGTACTTC CASSLGDRGFYEQYF
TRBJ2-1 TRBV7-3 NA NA TGTGCCAGCAGCTTATCCGGGACTGGGCCTCCTAATGAGCAGTTCTTC CASSLSGTGPPNEQFF
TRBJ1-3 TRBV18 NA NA TGTGCCAGCTCATCGACAGGCATCGGAAACACCATATATTTT CASSSTGIGNTIYF
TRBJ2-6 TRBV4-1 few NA TGCGCCAGCAGCCAAGTTTTGTTGAAGGGACATTCATCTGGGGCCAACGTCCTGACTTTC CASSQVLLKGHSSGANVLTF
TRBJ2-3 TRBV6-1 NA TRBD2 TGTGCCAGCAGTCCCCCCGTAGCGGGAGGAGATACGCAGTATTTT CASSPPVAGGDTQYF
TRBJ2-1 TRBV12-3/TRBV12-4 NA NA TGTGCCAGCCATAATCACTCGCGGGCCTACTACAATGAGCAGTTCTTC CASHNHSRAYYNEQFF
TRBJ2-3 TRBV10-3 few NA TGTGCCACAGCGCCCCCGACTAGGGGCACAGATACGCAGTATTTT CATAPPTRGTDTQYF
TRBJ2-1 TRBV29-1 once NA TGCAGCCTCCTCATCGCGGGTAGCTCCTACAATGAGCAGTTCTTC CSLLIAGSSYNEQFF
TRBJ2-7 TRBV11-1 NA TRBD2 TGTGCCAGCAGCTTAGGCTCTAGGACTAGCGCCGGAGGGACCTACGAGCAGTACTTC CASSLGSRTSAGGTYEQYF
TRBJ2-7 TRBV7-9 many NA TGTGCCAGCAGCTTAGTCCGACCCAACTACGAGCAGTACTTC CASSLVRPNYEQYF
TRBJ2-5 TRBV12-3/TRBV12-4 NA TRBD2 TGTGCCAGCAGTTACAACTTAGCGGGAGGCTCCCAAGAGACCCAGTACTTC CASSYNLAGGSQETQYF
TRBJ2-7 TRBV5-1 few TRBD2 TGCGCCAGCAGCTCGCAGAGCGGGACCGGCTACGAGCAGTACTTC CASSSQSGTGYEQYF
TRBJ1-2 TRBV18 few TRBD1 TGTGCCAGCTCACCTAATAGGGACAGCCTCGGCTACACCTTC CASSPNRDSLGYTF
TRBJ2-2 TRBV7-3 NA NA TGTGCCAGCAGCCCTCAGTACACCGGGGAGCTGTTTTTT CASSPQYTGELFF
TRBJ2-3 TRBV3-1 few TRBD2 TGTGCCAGCGGACCGGGACTAGCATTGGATACGCAGTATTTT CASGPGLALDTQYF
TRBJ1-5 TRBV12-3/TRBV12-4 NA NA TGTGCCAGCAGTGCGACGGGGGCGCCGCCCCAGCATTTT CASSATGAPPQHF
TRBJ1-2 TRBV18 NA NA TGTGCCAGCTCAGGCGCCCTGGGCGGGGCATATGGCTACACCTTC CASSGALGGAYGYTF
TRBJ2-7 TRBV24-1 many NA TGTGCCACCAGTGACAGCCTGCCGGGTGGCGAGCAGTACTTC CATSDSLPGGEQYF
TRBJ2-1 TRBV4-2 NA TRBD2 TGTGCCAGCAGCCCCCGGTTGGCTAGCGGGAGGGCGGGGCAGTTCTTC CASSPRLASGRAGQFF
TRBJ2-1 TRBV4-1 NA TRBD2 TGCGCCAGCAGCCCAACCCCGGGACTAGCGGGAGGGAGTGAGCAGTTCTTC CASSPTPGLAGGSEQFF
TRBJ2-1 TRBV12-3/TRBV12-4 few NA TGTGCCAGCAGTTGGGGTAGCGGCACCTACAATGAGCAGTTCTTC CASSWGSGTYNEQFF
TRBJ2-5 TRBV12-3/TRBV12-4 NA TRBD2 TGTGCCAGCAGTTCCGGACTAGCGGGAATCCAGTACTTC CASSSGLAGIQYF
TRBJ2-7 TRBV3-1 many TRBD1 TGTGCCAGCAGCCAAACCGGGACAGGCGCATTCTTC CASSQTGTGAFF
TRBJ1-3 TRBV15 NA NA TGTGCCACCAGCAGAGATTTGGTGTTCTCCGCTGGAAACACCATATATTTT CATSRDLVFSAGNTIYF
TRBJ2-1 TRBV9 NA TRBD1 TGTGCCAGCAGCATGCGGACAGGGCATTATGAGCAGTTCTTC CASSMRTGHYEQFF
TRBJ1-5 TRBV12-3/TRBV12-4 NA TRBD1 TGTGCCAGCAAGCGGGGACAGGGGAATCAGCCCCAGCATTTT CASKRGQGNQPQHF
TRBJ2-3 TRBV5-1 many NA TGCGCCAGCAGCTTCGCGGGGCACACAGATACGCAGTATTTT CASSFAGHTDTQYF
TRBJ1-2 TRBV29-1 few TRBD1 TGCAGCGTTGAAGATAGGGACAGACTCTATGGCTACACCTTC CSVEDRDRLYGYTF
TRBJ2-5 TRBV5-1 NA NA TGCGCCAGCAGCTTGTCCTGGTCTTTGGAGACCCAGTACTTC CASSLSWSLETQYF
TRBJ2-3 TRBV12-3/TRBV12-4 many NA TGTGCCAGCAGTTCCCCGGGTGCTAGCACAGATACGCAGTATTTT CASSSPGASTDTQYF
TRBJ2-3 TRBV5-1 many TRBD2 TGCGCCAGCAGCTCAGTAATCGGGAGGCACACAGATACGCAGTATTTT CASSSVIGRHTDTQYF
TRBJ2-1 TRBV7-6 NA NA TGTGCCAGCAGCTTAGCGTTCGAGAGGAGCTCCTACAATGAGCAGTTCTTC CASSLAFERSSYNEQFF
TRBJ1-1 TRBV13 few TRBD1 TGTGCCAGCAGCTTAGGCGGGACAGGGTCGGGGGCTACTGAAGCTTTCTTT CASSLGGTGSGATEAFF
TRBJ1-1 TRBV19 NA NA TGTGCCAGTAGTATAGTGGGGGCGTCCACTGAAGCTTTCTTT CASSIVGASTEAFF
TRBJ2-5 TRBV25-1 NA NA TGTGCCAGCAGTCATCTACGGGAGACCCAGTACTTC CASSHLRETQYF
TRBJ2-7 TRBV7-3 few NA TGTGCCAGCAGCCAAGGAGGGCTAGCGCTCAACGAGCAGTACTTC CASSQGGLALNEQYF